This T cell receptor (beta chain) was identified during a study of cytomegalovirus exposure and HLA in healthy donors listed by TCRdb under 2017. About the full investigation: According to an earlier analysis of around 600 of the donors, about 170 million T cells yielded approximately 120 million unique TCR beta sequences and less than 300 Gb of sequence data. Using immunosequencing, the study profiled T cell repertoires from around 680 subjects and related those repertoires to cytomegalovirus serostatus. The later analysis used no new phenotypic data to find candidate immune exposures, relying instead on TCR beta sequences and their occurrence across donors. A separate validation cohort of approximately 120 different subjects was used in addition to the roughly 700-subject first cohort. On average, around 230,000 unique TCR beta nucleotide sequences were sequenced per donor among a few hundred genotyped donors of the cohort, with about 17% of those sequences being non-productive. The study combined high-throughput TCR immunosequencing, statistical association of individual TCRs with disease status, and machine learning to predict cytomegalovirus infection status. All discovery cohort repertoires had been generated on a single sequencing platform. An early release that covered fewer than 800 HLA-typed donors contained approximately 320 gigabases of sequencing data and some 87 million unique TCR sequences. Donor age, sex, ethnicity and CMV serostatus were compiled alongside the repertoire data. A later analysis re-examined previously published TCR beta repertoires from hundreds of donors and added high-resolution HLA genotyping to investigate patterns of TCR occurrence. HLA typing included class I and class II loci at four-digit resolution. The study was designed to test whether signatures of past pathogen exposure could be identified by cataloging public T cell receptors. In a later genetic analysis, genome-wide SNP genotypes for about 55% of the roughly 700 donors were used, and that subset was treated as a discovery cohort. Typing coverage differed by locus: A, B, C, DRB1 and DQB1 were typed in roughly 620-630 donors, DQA1 in roughly 500, DPA1 in some 600, and DPB1 in 400 to 490. Roughly 5 DR-DQ haplotypes were handled as single units for association and clustering, since linkage in the cohort was strong. Of the roughly 430 genotyped donors, roughly 80% fell in the genetic ancestry cluster associated with self-reported Caucasian donors. In an earlier analysis of 587 of the donors, high-throughput TCR beta sequencing was used to judge whether each TCR beta V gene segment behaved as functional or pseudogenic. Findings and caveats that apply to the study as a whole: Across donors, most TCR sequences were observed very rarely, whereas some public TCRs were present in many individuals. In a later analysis, several top co-occurrence clusters were reported to appear linked to parvovirus B19, influenza, CMV and Epstein-Barr virus. Compared with the approximately 720-donor mean, donors in an Asian-associated ancestry cluster had fewer N-insertions in productive TCRs, according to a later genetic analysis. For the cohort, immune exposure information was limited to CMV serostatus. The presence/absence analyses assumed that sequencing depth was roughly uniform across donors, and that assumption may not be true. Broadly in line with IMGT annotations, most TCR beta V segments showed up in productive rearrangements about 90% or about 30% of the time in an earlier analysis of some 590 of the donors. The classifier was reported to diagnose cytomegalovirus status with high specificity and sensitivity in both the original cohort and the validation cohort. HLA typing was unavailable for some donors at each locus, so association tests used only the typed subset. A later analysis found that most CMV-associated TCR beta chains appeared HLA-restricted, with HLA associations seemingly driven largely by CMV exposure. When HLA alleles, especially DR and DQ, strongly co-occurred, attributing TCR associations to individual alleles was difficult. In the study, 150 to 200 TCR beta chains were listed as associated with cytomegalovirus. In this cohort, only TCR beta chains were sequenced, and detectable features were limited by the absence of alpha or paired-chain data. In a later analysis, HLA-associated TCR beta chains showed more clonal expansion and lower generation probabilities than non-associated chains that were equally common. The earlier analysis of 587 of the donors excluded around 17 rarely observed V segments, including chromosome 9 orphons, because counts were too low. The 87-base-pair reads could not distinguish some IMGT-functional V segments, including TRBV6-2 and TRBV6-3, so those segments were excluded. At a false discovery rate of 0.05, a later analysis linked fewer than 20,000 TCR beta sequences to specific HLA alleles. An association between a missense DCLRE1C variant and V-gene and J-gene trimming of TCR beta chains was found in a later genetic analysis and replicated in an independent cohort. The authors suggested that the approach could potentially be extended to other disease states and immunological phenotypes. In vitro tests confirmed that three of the cytomegalovirus-associated TCR beta chains recognize cytomegalovirus antigens. Correlated functional status among segregating V segments might reflect linkage disequilibrium, but an unknown experimental factor could not be ruled out. A further reported finding was that TCR beta sequences accurately predicted the HLA-A and HLA-B alleles for most subjects in the first cohort. A group of highly shared sequence variants was considered likely to be a technical artifact of the sequencing pipeline. According to a later analysis, TCR association rates differed among HLA loci, with DRB1 alleles showing the most associated TCRs and HLA-C alleles showing the fewest.

In total, around 600 healthy bone marrow donors made up the cohort. At the time of sampling, every cohort member was nominally healthy, though immune exposures that went unrecorded were likely present. The donor tested CMV seronegative and was one of the 352 seronegative cohort members. A peripheral blood sample was provided by each donor, and peripheral blood mononuclear cells were used for TCR beta sequencing. The Qiagen DNeasy Blood Extraction Kit was used to extract genomic DNA from the blood cell samples. Here V drops 0 bases and J drops 1 base, and the junction holds 3 bases not matched to any gene. From cysteine to phenylalanine, the CDR3 is 16 amino acids long. Only the CDR3 part of the read is kept: 48 bases, read in frame from the first base. For CDR1 and CDR2, the germline V gene lists ENHRY and SYGVKD. For this clone: Its specific antigen is unknown. No much larger clone is present one base from it, and per-base qualities are unavailable.

The library was made by the immunoSEQ multiplex PCR assay. For the multiplex PCR, a mixture combining 60 forward primers for TCR Vbeta segments and 13 reverse primers for TCR Jbeta segments was used. Amplification of the CDR3 region of rearranged TCR beta genes was performed with a multiplex PCR assay on genomic DNA. The Illumina HiSeq System was used to sequence the amplified TCR beta libraries as 87-base-pair reads. Under the source paper's analysis protocol: In a later analysis, around 80 million unique TCR beta chains were counted across the roughly 700 repertoires, and approximately 11 million of these chains were shared by at least two donors. Raw reads were error-corrected and collapsed into unique sequences with a nearest-neighbor algorithm that merged closely related sequences to remove PCR and sequencing errors. CDR3 sequences were aligned to IMGT reference sequences to assign V, D and J gene segments. For a sequence to be retained, a match of at least six nucleotides was required to both a V gene segment and a J gene segment. A rearrangement counted as productive if the CDR3 had no stop codons and remained in frame with V and J, and every other rearrangement counted as non-productive. CDR3 was defined by IMGT convention, running from the second conserved V-encoded cysteine to the conserved J-encoded phenylalanine. Sequences without an unambiguous match to a single V gene segment were excluded from the earlier analysis of almost 600 of the donors. In an earlier analysis of more than 500 of the donors, a V segment was called functional when productive rearrangements were above 56.7%, and segregating when the standard deviation between donors exceeded 5%. To diagnose cytomegalovirus status from the catalog of TCR beta chain sequences, a statistical classification framework was built. In a later analysis, TCR nucleotide sequences were compared against IMGT/GENE-DB human TR gene sequences so that V and J genes could be assigned. A later analysis assigned CDR3 sequences and most-parsimonious VDJ recombination scenarios with the TCRdist pipeline. In a later analysis, every TCR beta chain was defined by the combination of its CDR3 amino acid sequence and its V-gene family, and reads without a unique V-gene family were dropped. A later analysis removed several hundred highly shared, low-generation-probability nucleotide sequences to deal with suspected cross-contamination and a sequencing artifact. In a later analysis, a clonal expansion index was calculated for each public chain from normalized within-repertoire ranks of inferred template counts. In a later analysis, generation probabilities were computed using a VDJ recombination model fitted to out-of-frame rearrangements, and the results were checked against IGoR. In a later analysis, hypergeometric tests were used to score TCR-TCR, TCR-HLA and TCR-CMV co-occurrence, with a repertoire-size bias correction applied to TCR pairs. To estimate false discovery rates, a later analysis permuted the HLA or CMV assignments 20 times. In a later analysis, co-occurring TCRs were grouped using DBSCAN, with TCRdist sequence similarity added in when clustering inside HLA-allele-positive subsets. Repertoires with fewer than 30,000 or more than 120,000 public chains were left out of co-occurrence clustering, as were four to six repertoires with anomalous nucleotide sharing. In TCRdb, the immuneACCESS table is reduced to in-frame sequences with V and J assigned. These tables do not hold every clone; where another copy was compared, an unresolved V gene accounts for under half, and the others remain unexplained. D and trimming come from the DNA, and the V and J calls and clone size come from that table. Within this sample are 250,000 to 350,000 clones, with around 90% of them counted one time only. The top ten hold roughly 2.3% of the sample.

The chain is encoded by TRBV10-3 joined to TRBJ2-5, and 9 junction bases match TRBD1. Sequencing was performed on PBMCs. The receptor was isolated from a young woman in good health and CMV-seronegative. The CDR3 region reads CAISESTGGGQETQYF. DNA sequence: TGTGCCATCAGTGAGTCGACAGGGGGGGGCCAAGAGACCCAGTACTTC.